This T cell receptor (beta chain) was retrieved from a study of cytomegalovirus exposure and HLA in healthy donors. The CDR3 is 11 amino acids. CDR1 is DFQATT, CDR2 SNEGSKA, per germline (reference sequence). Trimming took off 1 base at V and 6 bases at J, with 4 bases between the two ends. Researchers ran the PCR with 60 Vbeta and 13 Jbeta primers. TCRdb's copy holds only in-frame clones and misses some; the assay was immunoSEQ multiplex PCR. The sample includes roughly 100,000 clones, around 80% of them seen just once. Sequencing used PBMCs. The sequence was obtained from a man aged 35-49 years in good health and CMV-seropositive. The rearrangement joins TRBV20-1 to TRBJ2-1; D gene unclear. The CDR3 DNA follows: TGCAGTGCTAGAGCCGTCAATGAGCAGTTCTTC. Amino acid sequence: CSARAVNEQFF.